This TCR beta chain is drawn from a study of T cell clones after liver transplantation. Study overall: Samples came from ITN030ST, which attempted immunosuppression withdrawal within 2 years of liver transplantation. At least one year of complete immunosuppression withdrawal without enzymes over twice normal defined tolerance. Samples came pre-transplant, pre-randomization before withdrawal, and post-randomization after withdrawal ended. Regarding the study as a whole: A larger donor-reactive than third-party decline suggested partial antigen-specific deletion.

Note on this clone: Its antigen is still unknown.

The CDR3 is made up of 14 amino acids. The V end was cut by 1 base, the J end by 4 bases, with 8 bases between. The germline V gene has CDR1 MNHNS and CDR2 SASEGT. Generated by immunoSEQ multiplex PCR, the TCRdb table keeps only in-frame clones and is missing some. The sample shows around 110,000 clones, less than 95% of them seen only once. The TCR sequence derives from a human patient who received a liver transplant. Among the T cells, some may be from the graft donor. V usage is TRBV6-1 and J usage is TRBJ1-5; weak D call: TRBD1 (5 bases). The sample was CD4+ T cells from blood, taken 12 months after liver transplant. The CDR3 reads CASSEVTANQPQHF. The CDR3 DNA reads TGTGCCAGCAGTGAAGTGACAGCGAATCAGCCCCAGCATTTT.